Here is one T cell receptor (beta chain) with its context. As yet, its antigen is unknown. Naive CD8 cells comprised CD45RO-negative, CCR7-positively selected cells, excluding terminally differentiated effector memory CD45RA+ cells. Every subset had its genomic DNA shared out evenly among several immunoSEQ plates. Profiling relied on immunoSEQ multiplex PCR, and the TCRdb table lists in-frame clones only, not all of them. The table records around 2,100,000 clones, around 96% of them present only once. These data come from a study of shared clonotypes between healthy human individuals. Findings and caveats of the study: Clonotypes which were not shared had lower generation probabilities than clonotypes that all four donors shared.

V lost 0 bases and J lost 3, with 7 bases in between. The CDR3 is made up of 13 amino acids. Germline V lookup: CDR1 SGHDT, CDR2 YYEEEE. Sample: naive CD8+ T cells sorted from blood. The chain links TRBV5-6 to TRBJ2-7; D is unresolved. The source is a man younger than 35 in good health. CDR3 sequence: CASSLGNNYEQYF. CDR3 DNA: TGTGCCAGCAGCTTGGGAAACAACTACGAGCAGTACTTC. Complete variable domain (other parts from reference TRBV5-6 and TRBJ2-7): DAGVTQSPTHLIKTRGQQVTLRCSPKSGHDTVSWYQQALGQGPQFIFQYYEEEERQRGNFPDRFSGHQFPNYSSELNVNALLLGDSALYLCASSLGNNYEQYFGPGTRLTVT.